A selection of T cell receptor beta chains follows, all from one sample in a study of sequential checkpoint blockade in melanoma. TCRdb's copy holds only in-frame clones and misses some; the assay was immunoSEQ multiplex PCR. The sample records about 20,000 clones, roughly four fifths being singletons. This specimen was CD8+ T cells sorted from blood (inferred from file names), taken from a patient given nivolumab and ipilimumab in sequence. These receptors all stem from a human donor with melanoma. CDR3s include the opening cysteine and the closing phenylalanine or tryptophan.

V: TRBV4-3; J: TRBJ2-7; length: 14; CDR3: CASRIASGGNEQYF
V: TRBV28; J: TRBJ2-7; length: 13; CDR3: CASSPIAGVEQYF
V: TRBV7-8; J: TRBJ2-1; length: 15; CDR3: CASSKTSGGFNEQFF
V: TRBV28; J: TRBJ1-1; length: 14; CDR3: CASSPSGGFTEAFF
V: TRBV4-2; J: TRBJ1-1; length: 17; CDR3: CASSQVPGLVTNTEAFF
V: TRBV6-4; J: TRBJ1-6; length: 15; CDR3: CASSDYTAYNSPLHF
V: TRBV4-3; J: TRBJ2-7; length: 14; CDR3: CASSQDRGVHEQYF
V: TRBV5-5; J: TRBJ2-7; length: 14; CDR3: CASSFTDYSYEQYF
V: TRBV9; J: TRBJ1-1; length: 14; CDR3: CASSALTGGTEAFF
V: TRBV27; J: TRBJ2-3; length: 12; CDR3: CASSRPTGTQYF
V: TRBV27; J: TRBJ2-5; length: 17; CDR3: CASSFGTGMPSRETQYF
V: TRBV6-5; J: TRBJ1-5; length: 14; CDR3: CASSPTGYGQPQHF
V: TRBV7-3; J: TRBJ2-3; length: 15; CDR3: CASSRTGSITDTQYF
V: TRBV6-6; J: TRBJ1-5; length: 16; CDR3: CASRLLGGLGNQPQHF
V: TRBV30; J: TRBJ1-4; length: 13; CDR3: CAWRDRADEKLFF
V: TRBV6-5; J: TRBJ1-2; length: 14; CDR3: CASTSWPGNYGYTF
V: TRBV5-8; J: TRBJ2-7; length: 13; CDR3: CASSPGLFVEQYF
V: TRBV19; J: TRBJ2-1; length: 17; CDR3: CASSSNSGGALYNEQFF
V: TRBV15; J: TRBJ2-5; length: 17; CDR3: CATSRDGTGRHQETQYF
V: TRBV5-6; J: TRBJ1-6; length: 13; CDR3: CASSLAVLSPLHF
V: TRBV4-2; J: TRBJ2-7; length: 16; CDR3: CASSQESTGGLYEQYF
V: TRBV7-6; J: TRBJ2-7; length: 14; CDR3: CASSMSGSSYEQYF